This T cell receptor (beta chain) was recorded in a study of tumor-infiltrating lymphocytes in primary liver carcinoma. Trimming took 2 bases from V and 5 from J, leaving 10 bases between them. Germline lookup yields CDR1 MGHRA and CDR2 YSYEKL. There are 14 residues in the CDR3. TCR beta cDNA was prepared out of about 530 ng total RNA by means of a constant-region primer. The TCR beta library was amplified through three nested multiplex PCR rounds in a modified ARM-PCR procedure. The first two PCR rounds used TRBV1-TRBV30 forward primers with a C-beta reverse primer, around 10 cycles each. TCRdb re-called the multiplex PCR reads with MiXCR, one entry per CDR3 protein. The table records 300,000 to 350,000 distinct CDR3 sequences, almost 65% of them present only once. Germline DNA was also extracted, and blood RNA was taken from unsorted whole blood.

The sequence came from a man aged 40-55 years with primary liver carcinoma and hepatitis B virus infection. The sequencing sample was made of peripheral blood. The chain joins TRBV4-1 to TRBJ1-3, with D maybe TRBD1 (5 bases). The CDR3 loop is CASSQPRARNTIYF. The CDR3 bases are TGCGCCAGCAGCCAACCCAGGGCGAGAAACACCATATATTTT.